This TCR beta chain derives from a study of OX40 agonist ivuxolimab in advanced cancers. Study at large: People who had prior anti-PD-1, anti-PD-L1 or anti-CTLA-4 therapy could take part, and approximately 43% had some. Three patients, one with hepatocellular carcinoma and two with cutaneous melanoma, achieved partial responses.

Study-wide results and caveats: Undetermined was the antigen specificity of the expanded peripheral T cells.

Cycle 7 day 1, cycle 4 day 1, and baseline were the timepoints at which blood was sampled. Germline V gives CDR1 LNHDA, CDR2 SQIVND (reference sequence). The CDR3 has 15 amino acids. With 6 bases removed from V and 5 bases from J, the gap between germline ends came to 16 bases. TCRdb's copy holds only in-frame clones and misses some; the assay was immunoSEQ multiplex PCR. The table lists roughly 70,000 clones, about 85% of them singletons. This clone was observed once. Its antigen is not known. The sample consisted of CD4+ or CD8+ T cells sorted from blood, taken in a trial of the OX40 agonist ivuxolimab. The origin of this receptor is an adult with an advanced solid tumor such as melanoma, head and neck, liver or kidney cancer. The chain is built from TRBV19 and TRBJ1-4; D is ambiguous. DNA for the CDR3: TGTGCCAGTAGCAACCCCCCAGCCTCAAATGAAAAACTGTTTTTT. Its protein product is CASSNPPASNEKLFF.